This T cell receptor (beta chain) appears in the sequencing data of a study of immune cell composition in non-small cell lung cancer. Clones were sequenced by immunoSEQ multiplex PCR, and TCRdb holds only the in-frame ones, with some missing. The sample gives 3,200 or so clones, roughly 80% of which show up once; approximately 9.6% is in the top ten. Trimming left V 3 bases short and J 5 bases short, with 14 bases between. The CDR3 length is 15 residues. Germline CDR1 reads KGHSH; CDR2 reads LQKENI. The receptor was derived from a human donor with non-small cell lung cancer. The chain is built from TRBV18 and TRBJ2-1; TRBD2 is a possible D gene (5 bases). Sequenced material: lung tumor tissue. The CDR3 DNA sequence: TGTGCCAGCTCACCCACTAGTACGGGCAACAATGAGCAGTTCTTC. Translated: CASSPTSTGNNEQFF.